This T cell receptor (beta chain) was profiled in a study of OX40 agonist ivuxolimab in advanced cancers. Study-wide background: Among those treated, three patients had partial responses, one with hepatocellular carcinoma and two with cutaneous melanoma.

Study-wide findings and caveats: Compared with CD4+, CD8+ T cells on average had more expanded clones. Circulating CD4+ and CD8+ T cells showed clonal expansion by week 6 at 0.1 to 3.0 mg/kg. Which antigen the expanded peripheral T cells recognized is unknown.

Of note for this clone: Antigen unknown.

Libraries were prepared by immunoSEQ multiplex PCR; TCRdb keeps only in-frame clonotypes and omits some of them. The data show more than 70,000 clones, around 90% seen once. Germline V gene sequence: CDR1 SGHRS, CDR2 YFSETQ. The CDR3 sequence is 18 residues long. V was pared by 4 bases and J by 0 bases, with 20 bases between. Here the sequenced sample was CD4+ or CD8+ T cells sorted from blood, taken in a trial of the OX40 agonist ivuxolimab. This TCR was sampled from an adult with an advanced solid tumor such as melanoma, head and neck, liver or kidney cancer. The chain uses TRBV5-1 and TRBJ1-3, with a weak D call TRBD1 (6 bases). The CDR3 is CASSRFLPTGGSGNTIYF. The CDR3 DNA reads TGCGCCAGCAGCAGATTTCTCCCGACAGGCGGCTCTGGAAACACCATATATTTT.